This note documents a single T cell receptor beta chain sequence. Its antigen remains unknown. Germline CDR1 is MNHEY and CDR2 is SMNVEV (reference sequence). The CDR3 has 19 residues. The ends lost 4 bases at V and 2 bases at J; junction bases unmatched: 14. The data stem from a study of somatic mutations in cytotoxic T cells in rheumatoid arthritis. Across the whole study: Before any treatment began, about 30 ml EDTA peripheral blood was collected from patients right after diagnosis. There were some V beta antibody-stained T-cell populations flow-sorted at nearly 100% purity, and these included V beta1+ cells sequenced for TCRB.

Produced via immunoSEQ multiplex PCR; TCRdb's table is partial and in-frame only. Altogether some 9,600 clones are present, about 89% being singletons, with the ten largest covering around 14%. Study results and limitations: In about an eighth of the 65 patients, the largest CD8+ clone exceeded 20% of CD8+ cells.

Once isolated by positive magnetic bead selection, the CD4+ and CD8+ cells had their purity checked by flow cytometry. The material sequenced was CD8+ T cells sorted from blood. The V gene is TRBV27, the J gene TRBJ2-3; 11 nucleotides agree with TRBD2. The clonotype originates from a woman aged 18 to 35 with rheumatoid arthritis. In DNA form, the CDR3 reads TGTGCCAGCAGTTCCTTCGGGCTCACTAGCGGGGGACCCACAGATACGCAGTATTTT. Its protein product is CASSSFGLTSGGPTDTQYF.